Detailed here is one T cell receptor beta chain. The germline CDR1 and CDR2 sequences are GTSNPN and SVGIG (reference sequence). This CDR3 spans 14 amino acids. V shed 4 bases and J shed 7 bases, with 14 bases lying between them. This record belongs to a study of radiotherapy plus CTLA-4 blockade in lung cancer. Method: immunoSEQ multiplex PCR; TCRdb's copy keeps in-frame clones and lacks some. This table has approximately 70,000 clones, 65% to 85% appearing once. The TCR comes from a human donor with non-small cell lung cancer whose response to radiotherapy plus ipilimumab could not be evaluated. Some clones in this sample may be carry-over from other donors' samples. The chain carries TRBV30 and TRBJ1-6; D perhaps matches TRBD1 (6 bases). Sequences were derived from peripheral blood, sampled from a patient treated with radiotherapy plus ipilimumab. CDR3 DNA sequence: TGTGCCTGGAACAAGGGGGGGCGGAATTCACCCCTCCACTTT. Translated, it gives CAWNKGGRNSPLHF.